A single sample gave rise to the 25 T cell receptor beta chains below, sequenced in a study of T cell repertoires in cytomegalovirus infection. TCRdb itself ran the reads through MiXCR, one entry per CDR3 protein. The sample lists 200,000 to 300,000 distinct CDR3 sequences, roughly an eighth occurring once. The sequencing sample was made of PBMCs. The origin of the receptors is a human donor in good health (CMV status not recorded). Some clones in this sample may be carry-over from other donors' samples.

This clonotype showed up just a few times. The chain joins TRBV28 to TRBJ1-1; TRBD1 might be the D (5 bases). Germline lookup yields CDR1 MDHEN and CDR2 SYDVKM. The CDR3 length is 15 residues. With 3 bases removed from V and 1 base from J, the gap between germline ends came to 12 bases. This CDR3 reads CASSFGAAKNTEAFF. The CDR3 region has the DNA TGTGCCAGCAGTTTCGGGGCAGCCAAGAACACTGAAGCTTTCTTT.

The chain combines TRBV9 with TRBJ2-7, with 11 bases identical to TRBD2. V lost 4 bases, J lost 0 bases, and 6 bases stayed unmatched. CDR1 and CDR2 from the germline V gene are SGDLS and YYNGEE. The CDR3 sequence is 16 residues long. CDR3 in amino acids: CASSPGLAANSYEQYF. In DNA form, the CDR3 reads TGTGCCAGCAGCCCGGGACTAGCGGCCAACTCCTACGAGCAGTACTTC.

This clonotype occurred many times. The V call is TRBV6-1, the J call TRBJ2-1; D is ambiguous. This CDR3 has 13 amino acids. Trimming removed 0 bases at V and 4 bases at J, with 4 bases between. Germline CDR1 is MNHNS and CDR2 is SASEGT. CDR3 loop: CASSEANYNEQFF. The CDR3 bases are TGTGCCAGCAGTGAAGCGAATTACAATGAGCAGTTCTTC.

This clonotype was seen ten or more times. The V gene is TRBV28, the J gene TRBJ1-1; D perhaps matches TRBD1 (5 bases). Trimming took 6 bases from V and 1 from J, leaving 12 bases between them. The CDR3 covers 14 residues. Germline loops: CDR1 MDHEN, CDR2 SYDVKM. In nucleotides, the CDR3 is TGTGCCAGCAGACCAGCGGGGGAGAACACTGAAGCTTTCTTT. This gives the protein CASRPAGENTEAFF.

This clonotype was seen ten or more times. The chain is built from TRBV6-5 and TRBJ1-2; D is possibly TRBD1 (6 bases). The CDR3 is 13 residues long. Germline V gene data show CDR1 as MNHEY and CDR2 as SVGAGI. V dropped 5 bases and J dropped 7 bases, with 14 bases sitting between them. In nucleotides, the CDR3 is TGTGCCAGCAGTAACACGGGGGGCTCTGGCTACACCTTC. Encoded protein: CASSNTGGSGYTF.

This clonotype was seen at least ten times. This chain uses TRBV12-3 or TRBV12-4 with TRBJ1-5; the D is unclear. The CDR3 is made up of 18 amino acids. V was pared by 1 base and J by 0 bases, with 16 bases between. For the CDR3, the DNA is TGTGCCAGCAGTTTAGGCGGCCGGGCACCCTATAGCAATCAGCCCCAGCATTTT. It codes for CASSLGGRAPYSNQPQHF.

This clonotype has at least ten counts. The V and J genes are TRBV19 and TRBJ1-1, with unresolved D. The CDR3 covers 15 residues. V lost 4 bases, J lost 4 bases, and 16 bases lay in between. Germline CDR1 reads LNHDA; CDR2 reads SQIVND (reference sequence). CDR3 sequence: CASSNGLRSGTEAFF. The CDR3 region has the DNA TGTGCCAGTAGTAACGGTTTAAGGTCCGGCACTGAAGCTTTCTTT. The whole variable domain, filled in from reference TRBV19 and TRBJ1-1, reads DGGITQSPKYLFRKEGQNVTLSCEQNLNHDAMYWYRQDPGQGLRLIYYSQIVNDFQKGDIAEGYSVSREKKESFPLTVTSAQKNPTAFYLCASSNGLRSGTEAFFGQGTRLTVV.

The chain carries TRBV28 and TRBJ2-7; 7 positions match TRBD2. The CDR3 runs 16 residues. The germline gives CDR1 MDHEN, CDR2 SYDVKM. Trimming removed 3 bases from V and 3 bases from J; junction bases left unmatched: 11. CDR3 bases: TGTGCCAGCAGTTTCGGGGGAGGGCAAGCGAACTACGAGCAGTACTTC. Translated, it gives CASSFGGGQANYEQYF.

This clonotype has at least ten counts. The CDR3 DNA sequence: TGTGCCAGCAGTTTATTTACCTATGATGCGCAAGGCGGAAACACCATATATTTT. Protein sequence: CASSLFTYDAQGGNTIYF. The J gene is TRBJ1-3, the V gene TRBV28, with no clear D. Trimming stripped 1 base from V and 4 bases from J, with 20 bases between. The germline V gene has CDR1 MDHEN and CDR2 SYDVKM. This CDR3 spans 18 amino acids.

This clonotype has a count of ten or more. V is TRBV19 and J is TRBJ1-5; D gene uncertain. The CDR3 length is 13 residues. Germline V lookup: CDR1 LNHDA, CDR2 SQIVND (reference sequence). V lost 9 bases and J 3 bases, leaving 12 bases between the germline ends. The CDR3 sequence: CASRGVDNQPQHF. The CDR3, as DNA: TGTGCCAGCCGGGGAGTGGACAATCAGCCCCAGCATTTT.

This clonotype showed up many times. DNA of the CDR3: TGTGCCAGCAGCCGATCGGGGACTAGCGGAAAAACCCGGCGGGATGAGCAGTTCTTC. This gives the protein CASSRSGTSGKTRRDEQFF. The genes are TRBV7-9 and TRBJ2-1; TRBD2 agrees at 11 bases. V trimming: 5 bases; J trimming: 8 bases; junction bases outside the gene matches: 20. Germline-derived CDR1 and CDR2 are SEHNR and FQNEAQ (reference sequence). This CDR3 has 19 residues.

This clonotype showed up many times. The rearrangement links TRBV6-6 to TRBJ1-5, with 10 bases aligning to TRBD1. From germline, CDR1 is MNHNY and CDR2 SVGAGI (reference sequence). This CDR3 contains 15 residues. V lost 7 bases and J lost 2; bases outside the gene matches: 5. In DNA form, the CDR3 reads TGTGCCAGCACCCGGACAGGGGGGGGCAATCAGCCCCAGCATTTT. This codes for CASTRTGGGNQPQHF.

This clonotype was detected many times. CDR3 nucleotide sequence: TGTGCCACGGGGACTCCCAACTACGAGCAGTACTTC. Translating it yields CATGTPNYEQYF. The genes are TRBV28 and TRBJ2-7, with D perhaps matching TRBD2 (6 bases). This CDR3 has 12 amino acids. V lost 10 bases and J lost 3, with 13 bases in between. CDR1 is MDHEN, CDR2 SYDVKM, per germline.

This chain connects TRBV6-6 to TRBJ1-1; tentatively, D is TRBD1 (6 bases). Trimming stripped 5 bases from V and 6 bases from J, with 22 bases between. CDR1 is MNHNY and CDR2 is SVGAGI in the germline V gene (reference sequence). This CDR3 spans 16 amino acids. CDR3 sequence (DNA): TGTGCCAGCAGTCTCCCCGGGGGGGGGCGCATCGCTGAAGCTTTCTTT. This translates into CASSLPGGGRIAEAFF.

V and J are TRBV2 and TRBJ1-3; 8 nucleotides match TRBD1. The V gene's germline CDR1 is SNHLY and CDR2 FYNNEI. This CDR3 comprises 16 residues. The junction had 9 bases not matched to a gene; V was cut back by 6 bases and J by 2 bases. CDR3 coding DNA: TGTGCCAGCAGCAGGATACAGGGGGGTGCTGGAAACACCATATATTTT. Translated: CASSRIQGGAGNTIYF.

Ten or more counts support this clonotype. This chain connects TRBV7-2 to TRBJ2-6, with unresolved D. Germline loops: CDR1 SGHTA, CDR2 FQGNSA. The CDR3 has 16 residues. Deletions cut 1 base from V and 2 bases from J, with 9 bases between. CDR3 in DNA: TGTGCCAGCAGCTTAGTGGCCGCTCCTGGGGCCAACGTCCTGACTTTC. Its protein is CASSLVAAPGANVLTF.

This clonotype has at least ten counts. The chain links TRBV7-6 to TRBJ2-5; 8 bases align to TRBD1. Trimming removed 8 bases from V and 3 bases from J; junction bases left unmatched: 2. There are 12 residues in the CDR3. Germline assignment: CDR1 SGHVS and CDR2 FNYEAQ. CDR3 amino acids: CASGQGKETQYF. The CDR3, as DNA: TGTGCCAGCGGACAGGGAAAAGAGACCCAGTACTTC.

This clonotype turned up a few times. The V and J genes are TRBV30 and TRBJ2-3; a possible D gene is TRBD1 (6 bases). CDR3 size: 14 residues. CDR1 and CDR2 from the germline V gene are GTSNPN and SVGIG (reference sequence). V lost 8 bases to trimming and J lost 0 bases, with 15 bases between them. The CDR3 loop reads CARSLGASTDTQYF. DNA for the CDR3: TGTGCCCGGTCGCTGGGGGCTAGCACAGATACGCAGTATTTT.

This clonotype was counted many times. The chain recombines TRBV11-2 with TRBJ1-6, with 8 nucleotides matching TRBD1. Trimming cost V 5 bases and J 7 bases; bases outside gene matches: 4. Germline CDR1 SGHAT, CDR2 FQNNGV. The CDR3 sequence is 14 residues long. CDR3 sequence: CASSPRQGNSPLHF. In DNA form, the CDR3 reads TGTGCCAGCAGCCCGCGACAGGGGAATTCACCCCTCCACTTT.

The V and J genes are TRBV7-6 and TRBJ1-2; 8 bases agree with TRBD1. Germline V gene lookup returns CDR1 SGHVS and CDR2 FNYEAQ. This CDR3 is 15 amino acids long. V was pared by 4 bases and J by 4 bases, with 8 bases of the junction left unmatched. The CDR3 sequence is CASSSSDREVYGYTF. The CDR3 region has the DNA TGTGCCAGCAGCTCCTCGGACAGGGAAGTCTATGGCTACACCTTC.

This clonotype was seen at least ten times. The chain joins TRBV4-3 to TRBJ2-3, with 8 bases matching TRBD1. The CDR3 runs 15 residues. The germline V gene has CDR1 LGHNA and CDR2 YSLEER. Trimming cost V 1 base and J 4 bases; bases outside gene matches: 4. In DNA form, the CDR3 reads TGCGCCAGCAGCCAAGGGGCACAGGGGGCAGATACGCAGTATTTT. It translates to CASSQGAQGADTQYF.

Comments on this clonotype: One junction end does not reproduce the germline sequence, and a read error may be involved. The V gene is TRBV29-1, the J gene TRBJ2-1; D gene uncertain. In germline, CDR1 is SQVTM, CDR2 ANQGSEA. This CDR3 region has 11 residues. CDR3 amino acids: CSVPFGNELFF. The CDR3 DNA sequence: TGCAGCGTTCCCTTTGGGAATGAGCTGTTCTTC.

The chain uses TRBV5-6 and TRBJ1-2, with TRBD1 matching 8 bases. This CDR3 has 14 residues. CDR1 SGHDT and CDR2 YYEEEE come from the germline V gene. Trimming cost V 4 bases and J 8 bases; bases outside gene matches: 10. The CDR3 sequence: CASSHDRGGHGYTF. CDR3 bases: TGTGCCAGCAGCCATGACAGGGGCGGACACGGCTACACCTTC.

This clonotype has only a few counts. CDR3: CASSPHTDSNQPQHF. The CDR3 DNA sequence: TGTGCCAGCAGCCCCCACACGGATAGCAATCAGCCCCAGCATTTT. V is TRBV28 and J is TRBJ1-5; D unclear. Trimming left V 6 bases short and J 0 bases short, with 12 bases between. Germline-derived CDR1 and CDR2 are MDHEN and SYDVKM. This CDR3 region has 15 residues.

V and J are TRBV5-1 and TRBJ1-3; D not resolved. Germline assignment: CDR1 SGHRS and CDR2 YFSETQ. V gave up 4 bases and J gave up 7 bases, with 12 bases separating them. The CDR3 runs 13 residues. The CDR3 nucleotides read TGCGCCAGCAGCCCGGACGGCAGCAACACCATATATTTT. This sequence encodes CASSPDGSNTIYF.